These 27 T cell receptor beta chains came from one sample sequenced in a study of shared clonotypes between healthy human individuals. Repertoires were generated with immunoSEQ multiplex PCR, while TCRdb's copy carries only in-frame clones and drops some. The repertoire holds some 2,000,000 clones, with about 95% as singletons. Terminally differentiated effector memory CD45RA+ cells were excluded by CCR7 positive selection of CD45RO-negative cells. Sequenced sample: naive CD8+ T cells sorted from blood. These receptor sequences come from a man younger than 35 in good health.

The chain combines TRBV5-1 with TRBJ1-4; D not resolved. Between the trimmed V and J ends, which lost 2 bases and 8 bases, there was a span of 7 bases. The CDR3 loop spans 12 amino acids. From germline, CDR1 is SGHRS and CDR2 YFSETQ. DNA of the CDR3: TGCGCCAGCAGCTTTAACGGGGAAAAACTGTTTTTT. Translated, it gives CASSFNGEKLFF.

The chain carries TRBV30 and TRBJ2-2; 7 nucleotides line up with TRBD1. The junction had 9 bases not matched to a gene; V was cut back by 5 bases and J by 0 bases. The V gene's germline CDR1 is GTSNPN and CDR2 SVGIG (reference sequence). The CDR3 has 16 amino acids. CDR3 bases: TGTGCCTGGGCCCTCACCGGGACAGCGAACACCGGGGAGCTGTTTTTT. Its translation is CAWALTGTANTGELFF.

The V call is TRBV7-2, the J call TRBJ2-4; tentatively, D is TRBD1 (5 bases). Deletions cut 6 bases from V and 5 bases from J, with 11 bases between. Germline-derived CDR1 and CDR2 are SGHTA and FQGNSA. This CDR3 is 13 amino acids long. The CDR3 bases are TGTGCCAGCAGACAAGACAGAGAAAACATTCAGTACTTC. It specifies CASRQDRENIQYF.

This chain connects TRBV7-9 to TRBJ2-7; D not resolved. Trimming stripped 2 bases from V and 5 bases from J, with 7 bases between. CDR3 length: 12 residues. Germline V gives CDR1 SEHNR, CDR2 FQNEAQ (reference sequence). The CDR3 region is CASSLFTDEQYF. CDR3 in DNA: TGTGCCAGCAGCTTATTCACCGACGAGCAGTACTTC.

The gene calls are TRBV5-6 and TRBJ2-7; TRBD2 might be the D (6 bases). Germline V gene sequence: CDR1 SGHDT, CDR2 YYEEEE. The CDR3 loop spans 15 amino acids. V lost 3 bases and J lost 2, with 15 bases in between. In DNA form, the CDR3 reads TGTGCCAGCAGCTCAGGAGGGATTAATACCTACGAGCAGTACTTC. Residues: CASSSGGINTYEQYF. The variable domain in full, with the rest retrieved from reference TRBV5-6 and TRBJ2-7, is DAGVTQSPTHLIKTRGQQVTLRCSPKSGHDTVSWYQQALGQGPQFIFQYYEEEERQRGNFPDRFSGHQFPNYSSELNVNALLLGDSALYLCASSSGGINTYEQYFGPGTRLTVT.

The chain uses TRBV7-2 and TRBJ2-7, with TRBD2 matching 12 bases. Germline V gene lookup returns CDR1 SGHTA and CDR2 FQGNSA. CDR3 size: 15 residues. Trimming removed 4 bases from V and 3 bases from J; junction bases left unmatched: 4. CDR3: CASSYSSGGDYEQYF. The CDR3 nucleotides read TGTGCCAGCAGCTATTCTAGCGGGGGGGACTACGAGCAGTACTTC.

In this sample, this clone turned up once. The chain joins TRBV12-5 to TRBJ2-5, with D possibly TRBD2 on 5 matching bases. The ends were cut back, 0 bases at V and 5 bases at J, with 13 bases in the middle. Germline CDR1 is LGHNT and CDR2 is FRNRAP. The CDR3 sequence is 15 residues long. The CDR3, as DNA: TGTGCTAGTGGTTTGGTATTCTCGGGGATGGAGACCCAGTACTTC. Residues: CASGLVFSGMETQYF.

This clone was detected once. The chain has TRBV10-3 and TRBJ2-1, with TRBD2 as a possible D gene (6 bases). CDR1 and CDR2 from the germline V gene are ENHRY and SYGVKD. The CDR3 runs to 13 residues. V lost 6 bases and J 4 bases, leaving 10 bases between the germline ends. The CDR3 is CAISRDSYNEQFF. The CDR3 region has the DNA TGTGCCATCAGCAGGGACTCGTACAATGAGCAGTTCTTC.

This chain connects TRBV19 to TRBJ2-3, with D tentatively TRBD1 or TRBD2 (6 bases each). CDR1 and CDR2 from the germline V gene are LNHDA and SQIVND (reference sequence). The CDR3 is made up of 14 amino acids. Trimming removed 2 bases from V and 6 bases from J, with 12 bases in between. This CDR3 is CASSIMGGEDTQYF. The DNA for the CDR3 is TGTGCCAGTAGTATAATGGGGGGCGAGGATACGCAGTATTTT.

Notes on this clone: Other DNA sequences in the sample encode the same CDR3. The chain uses TRBV11-2 and TRBJ1-1, with 7 bases aligning to TRBD1. Germline CDR1 and CDR2: SGHAT and FQNNGV. V lost 3 bases and J lost 5; bases outside the gene matches: 12. This CDR3 has 16 residues. Written as DNA, the CDR3 is TGTGCCAGCAGCTTGACCTCGGCAGGGGGGTGGACTGAAGCTTTCTTT. Translating it yields CASSLTSAGGWTEAFF.

The rearrangement links TRBV4-1 to TRBJ1-2; TRBD1 is a possible D gene (6 bases). This CDR3 has 17 residues. Germline V gives CDR1 MGHRA, CDR2 YSYEKL. The V gene lost 0 bases and the J gene lost 1 base, with 15 bases spanning the gap. Written as DNA, the CDR3 is TGCGCCAGCAGCCAAGAATATTGGGGAGGGGGTAACTATGGCTACACCTTC. This encodes CASSQEYWGGGNYGYTF.

This chain uses TRBV18 with TRBJ2-1, with a weak D call TRBD2 (6 bases). Trimming pared 3 bases from V and 0 bases from J, leaving 12 bases between. This CDR3 comprises 16 residues. Germline V gene data show CDR1 as KGHSH and CDR2 as LQKENI. The CDR3, as DNA: TGTGCCAGCTCACCCTGGGGGGATAGCTCCTACAATGAGCAGTTCTTC. The encoded protein is CASSPWGDSSYNEQFF.

CDR3 residues: CASSFIGGHRDEQYF. The DNA for the CDR3 is TGTGCCAGCAGTTTTATCGGGGGCCACCGCGACGAGCAGTACTTC. The genes are TRBV27 and TRBJ2-7; the D call may be TRBD1 or TRBD2 (6 bases each). Trimming shortened V by 3 bases and J by 5 bases, and 17 bases separated the two germline ends. This CDR3 has 15 amino acids. Germline V CDR1 and CDR2: MNHEY, SMNVEV (reference sequence).

The V and J genes are TRBV29-1 and TRBJ2-1, with 7 nucleotides matching TRBD1. The CDR3 extends over 13 amino acids. Germline V gives CDR1 SQVTM, CDR2 ANQGSEA. V lost 7 bases, J lost 3 bases, and 6 bases stayed unmatched. The CDR3 region has the DNA TGCAGCGGTGTGGACAGGTACTACAATGAGCAGTTCTTC. It yields the protein CSGVDRYYNEQFF.

V gene TRBV30 combines with J gene TRBJ1-4; D gene unclear. Germline V gene lookup returns CDR1 GTSNPN and CDR2 SVGIG (reference sequence). The ends were cut back, 3 bases at V and 8 bases at J, with 16 bases in the middle. The CDR3 spans 14 residues. The CDR3 bases are TGTGCCTGGAGCCCACTCGGGTTGGGGGAAAAACTGTTTTTT. Translation: CAWSPLGLGEKLFF.

This clone was detected only once. The V gene is TRBV7-9, the J gene TRBJ2-3, with 7 nucleotides matching TRBD1. The CDR3 runs 15 residues. Germline V CDR1 and CDR2: SEHNR, FQNEAQ (reference sequence). V gave up 0 bases and J gave up 4 bases; unmatched junction bases: 4. CDR3 bases: TGTGCCAGCAGCTTAGCAGGGGGCATTGCAGATACGCAGTATTTT. This translates into CASSLAGGIADTQYF.

This chain uses TRBV29-1 with TRBJ2-7; 11 bases map to TRBD1. V trimming: 1 base; J trimming: 0 bases; junction bases outside the gene matches: 5. The germline V gene encodes CDR1 SQVTM and CDR2 ANQGSEA. The CDR3 consists of 16 residues. This CDR3 is CSVEGGQGVSSYEQYF. The CDR3 DNA reads TGCAGCGTTGAAGGGGGACAGGGGGTAAGCTCCTACGAGCAGTACTTC.

The CDR3 region is CASSQGQTPETQYF. DNA for the CDR3: TGTGCCAGCAGTCAAGGACAGACCCCAGAGACCCAGTACTTC. The chain combines TRBV28 with TRBJ2-5, with D possibly being TRBD1 (6 bases). Trimming shortened V by 5 bases and J by 4 bases, and 14 bases separated the two germline ends. The CDR3 totals 14 residues. The germline V gene encodes CDR1 MDHEN and CDR2 SYDVKM. Variable domain in full (rest from reference TRBV28 and TRBJ2-5): DVKVTQSSRYLVKRTGEKVFLECVQDMDHENMFWYRQDPGLGLRLIYFSYDVKMKEKGDIPEGYSVSREKKERFSLILESASTNQTSMYLCASSQGQTPETQYFGPGTRLLVL.

This sequence joins TRBV4-3 and TRBJ2-7; D is possibly TRBD1 (5 bases). Trimming stripped 0 bases from V and 0 bases from J, with 15 bases between. Germline assignment: CDR1 LGHNA and CDR2 YSLEER. CDR3 length: 17 amino acids. The CDR3: CASSQDWGSRSSYEQYF. In DNA, the CDR3 is TGCGCCAGCAGCCAAGATTGGGGCTCGAGGAGCTCCTACGAGCAGTACTTC.

The chain employs TRBV7-3 and TRBJ2-5; D is unresolved. Per germline, CDR1 SGHTA and CDR2 FQGTGA. Trimming removed 2 bases at V and 4 bases at J, with 14 bases between. This CDR3 region has 15 residues. The chain's CDR3 is CASSLYSGIGETQYF. In nucleotides, the CDR3 is TGTGCCAGCAGCTTATATAGTGGTATAGGAGAGACCCAGTACTTC.

The rearrangement links TRBV19 to TRBJ1-5; 7 positions match TRBD1. Germline V gives CDR1 LNHDA, CDR2 SQIVND (reference sequence). Trimming removed 6 bases from V and 7 bases from J; junction bases left unmatched: 9. The CDR3 extends over 14 amino acids. CDR3 in DNA: TGTGCCAGTAGCCCAACAGGGGCACGGCAGCCCCAGCATTTT. This gives the protein CASSPTGARQPQHF.

Details on this clone: The junction differs from germline at one of its ends, possibly a read error. The chain has TRBV7-7 and TRBJ2-3; possible D gene TRBD2, 5 bases. Germline loops: CDR1 SSHAT, CDR2 FNYEAQ (reference sequence). This CDR3 region has 14 residues. Here the CDR3 reads CASSLGSGTDTQYF. CDR3 nucleotides: TGTGCTAGCAGCTTAGGGAGCGGCACAGATACGCAGTATTTT.

This clone was detected a few times. The rearrangement uses TRBV5-6 and TRBJ1-5; the D is unclear. Trimming stripped 4 bases from V and 6 bases from J, with 11 bases between. CDR1 and CDR2 (germline): SGHDT, YYEEEE. The CDR3 totals 13 residues. DNA for the CDR3: TGTGCCAGCAGCAGCCAGGCCAGTCAGCCCCAGCATTTT. Translated, it gives CASSSQASQPQHF.

This rearrangement joins TRBV4-1 to TRBJ1-6; weak D call: TRBD1 (5 bases). The length of the CDR3 is 18 residues. CDR1 and CDR2 (germline): MGHRA, YSYEKL. Trimming left V 2 bases short and J 2 bases short, with 16 bases between. CDR3 coding DNA: TGCGCCAGCAGCCAAACCCTAACGGGGGTTGCCTATAATTCACCCCTCCACTTT. Amino acids: CASSQTLTGVAYNSPLHF.

J is TRBJ2-7 and V is TRBV10-1; TRBD1 matches at 9 bases. CDR3 length: 16 residues. Germline CDR1 is WNHNN and CDR2 is SYGVQD (reference sequence). J lost 5 bases, V lost 3 bases, and 11 bases had no gene match. The CDR3 protein is CASSDNPGTGFDEQYF. The CDR3 coding sequence is TGCGCCAGCAGTGACAACCCCGGGACAGGGTTTGACGAGCAGTACTTC.

V and J are TRBV4-3 and TRBJ1-1; D perhaps matches TRBD1 (5 bases). The CDR3 loop spans 17 amino acids. CDR1 LGHNA and CDR2 YSLEER come from the germline V gene. Trimming stripped 2 bases from V and 1 base from J, with 17 bases between. The CDR3 coding sequence is TGCGCCAGCAGCCAATATATTGGGGAGGGACCGAACACTGAAGCTTTCTTT. Protein product: CASSQYIGEGPNTEAFF.

This rearrangement joins TRBV25-1 to TRBJ1-2; a possible D gene is TRBD1 (5 bases). CDR3 length: 11 amino acids. V lost 6 bases and J 7 bases, leaving 9 bases between the germline ends. Germline CDR1 reads MGHDK; CDR2 reads SYGVNS. CDR3 bases: TGTGCCAGCAGAACCGACAGTGGCTACACCTTC. It encodes CASRTDSGYTF.